Reported below is one TCR beta chain. Its specificity is unknown. This specimen belongs to a study of cytomegalovirus exposure and HLA in healthy donors. J gave up 5 bases and V 9 bases, and 12 bases lay outside the gene matches. CDR3 length: 16 amino acids. Germline V lookup: CDR1 SNHLY, CDR2 FYNNEI. The table came from immunoSEQ multiplex PCR; TCRdb's copy has only in-frame clones and leaves some out. The sample has over 100,000 clones; roughly nine tenths are singletons. Study-level results: The authors confirmed in vitro that a few CMV-associated chains were specific for CMV antigens.

The rearrangement joins TRBV2 to TRBJ2-2; TRBD1 aligns across 10 bases. Sequenced sample: PBMCs. This receptor was taken from a woman between 18 and 29 years old in good health and CMV-seronegative. The CDR3 nucleotides read TGTGCCAGTGCCGCCGGGACAGGGGAATTTACCGGGGAGCTGTTTTTT. Translating gives CASAAGTGEFTGELFF. Using reference TRBV2 and TRBJ2-2 for the parts outside the CDR3, the full variable domain is EPEVTQTPSHQVTQMGQEVILRCVPISNHLYFYWYRQILGQKVEFLVSFYNNEISEKSEIFDDQFSVERPDGSNFTLKIRSTKLEDSAMYFCASAAGTGEFTGELFFGEGSRLTVL.